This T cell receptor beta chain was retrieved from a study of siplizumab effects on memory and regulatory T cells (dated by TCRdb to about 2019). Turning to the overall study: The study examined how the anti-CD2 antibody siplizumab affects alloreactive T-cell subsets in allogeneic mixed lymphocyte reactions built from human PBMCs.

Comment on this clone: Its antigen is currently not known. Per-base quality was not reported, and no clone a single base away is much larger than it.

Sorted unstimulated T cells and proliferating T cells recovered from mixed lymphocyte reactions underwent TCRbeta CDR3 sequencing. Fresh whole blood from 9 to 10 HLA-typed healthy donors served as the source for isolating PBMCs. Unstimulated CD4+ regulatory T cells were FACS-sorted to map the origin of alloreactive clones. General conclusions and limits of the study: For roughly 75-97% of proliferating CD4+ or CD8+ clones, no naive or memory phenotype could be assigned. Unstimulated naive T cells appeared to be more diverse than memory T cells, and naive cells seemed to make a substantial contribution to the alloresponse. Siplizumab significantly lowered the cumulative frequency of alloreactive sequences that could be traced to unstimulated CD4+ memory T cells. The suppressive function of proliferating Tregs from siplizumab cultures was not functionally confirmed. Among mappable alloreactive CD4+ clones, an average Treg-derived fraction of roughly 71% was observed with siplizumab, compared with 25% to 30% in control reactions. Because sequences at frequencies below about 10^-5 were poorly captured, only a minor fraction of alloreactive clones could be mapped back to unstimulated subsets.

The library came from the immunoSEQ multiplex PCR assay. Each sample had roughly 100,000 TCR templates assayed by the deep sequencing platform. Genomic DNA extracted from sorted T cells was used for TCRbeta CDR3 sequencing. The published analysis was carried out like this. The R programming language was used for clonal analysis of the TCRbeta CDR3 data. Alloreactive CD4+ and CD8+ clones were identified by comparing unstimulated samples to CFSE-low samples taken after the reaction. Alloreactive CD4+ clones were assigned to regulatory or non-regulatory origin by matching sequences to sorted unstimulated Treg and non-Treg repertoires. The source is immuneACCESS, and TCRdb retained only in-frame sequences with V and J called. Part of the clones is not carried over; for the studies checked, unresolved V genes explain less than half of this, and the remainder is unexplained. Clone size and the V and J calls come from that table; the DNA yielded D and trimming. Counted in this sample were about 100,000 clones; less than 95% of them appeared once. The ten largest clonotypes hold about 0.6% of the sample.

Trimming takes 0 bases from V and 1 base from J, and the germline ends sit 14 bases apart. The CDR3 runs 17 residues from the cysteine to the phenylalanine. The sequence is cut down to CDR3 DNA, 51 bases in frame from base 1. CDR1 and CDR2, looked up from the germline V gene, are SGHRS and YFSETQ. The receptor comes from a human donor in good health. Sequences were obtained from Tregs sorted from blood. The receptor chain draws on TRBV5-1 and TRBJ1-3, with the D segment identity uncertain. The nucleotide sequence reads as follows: TGCGCCAGCAGCTTGGGGTCAGTCGGGTTATCTGGAAACACCATATATTTT. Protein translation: CASSLGSVGLSGNTIYF.